This TCR beta chain was found in a study of PD-L1 blockade in urothelial cancer. General observations from the study: Tumor-associated blood clones were expanded more by durable-benefit patients at 3 weeks.

Generated by immunoSEQ multiplex PCR, the TCRdb table keeps only in-frame clones and is missing some. Among about 56,000 clones listed, less than 90% were seen once. For this clone: Antigen specificity is unknown.

Germline CDR1 reads MNHEY; CDR2 reads SVGAGI. The CDR3 length is 13 residues. V lost 2 bases and J 8 bases, leaving 12 bases between the germline ends. Documented time point: pretreatment peripheral blood. The TCR comes from a man aged 65-85 years with urothelial cancer. Sequenced here: PBMCs, sampled around atezolizumab (anti-PD-L1) treatment. V is TRBV6-5 and J is TRBJ1-2; no clear D. The CDR3 bases are TGTGCCAGCAGTTACCGTCGTTCAGTCGGCTACACCTTC. Translated, it gives CASSYRRSVGYTF.